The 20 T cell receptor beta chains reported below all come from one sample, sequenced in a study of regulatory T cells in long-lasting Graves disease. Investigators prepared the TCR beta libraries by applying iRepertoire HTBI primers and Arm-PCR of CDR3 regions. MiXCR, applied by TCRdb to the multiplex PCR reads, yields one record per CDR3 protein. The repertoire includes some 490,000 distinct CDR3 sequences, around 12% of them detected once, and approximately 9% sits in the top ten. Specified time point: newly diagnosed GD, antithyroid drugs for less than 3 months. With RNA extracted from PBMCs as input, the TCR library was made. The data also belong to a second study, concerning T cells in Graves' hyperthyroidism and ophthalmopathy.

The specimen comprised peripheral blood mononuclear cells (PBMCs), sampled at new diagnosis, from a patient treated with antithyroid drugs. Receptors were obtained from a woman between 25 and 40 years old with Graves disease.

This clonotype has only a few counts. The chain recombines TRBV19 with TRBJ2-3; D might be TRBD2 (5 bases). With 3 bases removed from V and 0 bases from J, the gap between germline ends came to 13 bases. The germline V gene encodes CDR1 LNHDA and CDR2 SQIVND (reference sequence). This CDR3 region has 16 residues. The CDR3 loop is CASSIKVGGSTDTQYF. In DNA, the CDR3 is TGTGCCAGTAGTATCAAGGTTGGCGGGAGCACAGATACGCAGTATTTT.

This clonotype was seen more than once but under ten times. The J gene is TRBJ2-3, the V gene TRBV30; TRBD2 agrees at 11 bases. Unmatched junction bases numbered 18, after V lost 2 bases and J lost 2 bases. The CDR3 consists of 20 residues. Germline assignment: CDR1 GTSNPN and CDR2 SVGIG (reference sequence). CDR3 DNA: TGTGCCTGGAGTTTTGGCCATATCCTAACTAGCGGGAGTTACACAGATACGCAGTATTTT. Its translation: CAWSFGHILTSGSYTDTQYF. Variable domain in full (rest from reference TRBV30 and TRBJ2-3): SQTIHQWPATLVQPVGSPLSLECTVEGTSNPNLYWYRQAAGRGLQLLFYSVGIGQISSEVPQNLSASRPQDRQFILSSKKLLLSDSGFYLCAWSFGHILTSGSYTDTQYFGPGTRLTVL.

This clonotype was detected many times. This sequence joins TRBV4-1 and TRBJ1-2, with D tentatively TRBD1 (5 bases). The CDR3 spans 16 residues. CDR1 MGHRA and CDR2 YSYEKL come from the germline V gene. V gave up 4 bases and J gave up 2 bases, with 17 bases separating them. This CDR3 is CASSPPLGTANYGYTF. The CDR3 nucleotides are TGCGCCAGCAGCCCCCCCTTAGGGACGGCGAACTATGGCTACACCTTC.

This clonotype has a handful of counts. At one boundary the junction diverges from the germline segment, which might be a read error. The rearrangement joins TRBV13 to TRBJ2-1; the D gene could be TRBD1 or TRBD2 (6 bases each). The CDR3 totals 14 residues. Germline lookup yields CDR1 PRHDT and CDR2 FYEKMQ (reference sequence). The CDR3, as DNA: TGTGCCAGCAGCATAGGGGGGAGAAACAATGAGCAGTTCTTC. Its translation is CASSIGGRNNEQFF. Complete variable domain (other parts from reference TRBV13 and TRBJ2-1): AAGVIQSPRHLIKEKRETATLKCYPIPRHDTVYWYQQGPGQDPQFLISFYEKMQSDKGSIPDRFSAQQFSDYHSELNMSSLELGDSALYFCASSIGGRNNEQFFGPGTRLTVL.

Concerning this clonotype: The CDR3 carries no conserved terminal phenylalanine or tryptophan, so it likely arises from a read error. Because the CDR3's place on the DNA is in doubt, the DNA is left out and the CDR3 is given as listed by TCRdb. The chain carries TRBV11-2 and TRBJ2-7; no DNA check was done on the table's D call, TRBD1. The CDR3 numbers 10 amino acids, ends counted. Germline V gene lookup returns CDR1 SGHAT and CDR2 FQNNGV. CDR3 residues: CASSVLSPGQ.

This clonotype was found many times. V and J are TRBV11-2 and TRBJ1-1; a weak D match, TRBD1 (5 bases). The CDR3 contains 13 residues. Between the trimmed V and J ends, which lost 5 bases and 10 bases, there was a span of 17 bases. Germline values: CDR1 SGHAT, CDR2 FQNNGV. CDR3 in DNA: TGTGCCAGCAGCGGAATTAGAGGGGTGTCAGCTTTCTTT. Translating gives CASSGIRGVSAFF.

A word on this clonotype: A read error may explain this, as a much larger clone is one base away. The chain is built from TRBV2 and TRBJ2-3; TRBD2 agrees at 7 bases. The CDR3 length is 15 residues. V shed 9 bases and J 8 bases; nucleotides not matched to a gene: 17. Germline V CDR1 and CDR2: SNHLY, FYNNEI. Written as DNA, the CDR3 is TGTGCCAGTAGGGATCGGGCGGGAGCGGCAGGTACGCAGTATTTT. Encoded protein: CASRDRAGAAGTQYF.

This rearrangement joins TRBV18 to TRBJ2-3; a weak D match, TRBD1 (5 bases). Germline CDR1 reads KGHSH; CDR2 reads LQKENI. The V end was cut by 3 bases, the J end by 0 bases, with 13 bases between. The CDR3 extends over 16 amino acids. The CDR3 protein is CASSPAGYSSTDTQYF. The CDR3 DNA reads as TGTGCCAGCTCACCGGCAGGGTACTCTAGCACAGATACGCAGTATTTT. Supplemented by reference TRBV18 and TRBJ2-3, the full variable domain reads NAGVMQNPRHLVRRRGQEARLRCSPMKGHSHVYWYRQLPEEGLKFMVYLQKENIIDESGMPKERFSAEFPKEGPSILRIQQVVRGDSAAYFCASSPAGYSSTDTQYFGPGTRLTVL.

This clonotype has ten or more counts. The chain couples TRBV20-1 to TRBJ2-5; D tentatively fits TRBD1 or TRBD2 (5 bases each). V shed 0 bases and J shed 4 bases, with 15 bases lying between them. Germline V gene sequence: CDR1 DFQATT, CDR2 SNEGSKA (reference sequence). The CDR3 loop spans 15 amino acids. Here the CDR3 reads CSARDSGSQLETQYF. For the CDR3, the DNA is TGCAGTGCTAGAGATTCAGGGAGCCAGTTAGAGACCCAGTACTTC.

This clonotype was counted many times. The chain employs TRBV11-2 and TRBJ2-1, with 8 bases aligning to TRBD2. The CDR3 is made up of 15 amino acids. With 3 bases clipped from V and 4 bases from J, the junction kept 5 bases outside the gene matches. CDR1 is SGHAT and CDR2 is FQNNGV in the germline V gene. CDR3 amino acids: CASSFIAGTYNEQFF. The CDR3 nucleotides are TGTGCCAGCAGCTTTATAGCGGGAACTTACAATGAGCAGTTCTTC.

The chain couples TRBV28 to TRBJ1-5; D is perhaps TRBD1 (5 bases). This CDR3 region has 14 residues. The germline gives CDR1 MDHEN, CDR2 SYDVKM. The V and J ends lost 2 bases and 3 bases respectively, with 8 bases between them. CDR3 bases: TGTGCCAGCAGTTTAGTACAGGACAATCAGCCCCAGCATTTT. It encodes CASSLVQDNQPQHF.

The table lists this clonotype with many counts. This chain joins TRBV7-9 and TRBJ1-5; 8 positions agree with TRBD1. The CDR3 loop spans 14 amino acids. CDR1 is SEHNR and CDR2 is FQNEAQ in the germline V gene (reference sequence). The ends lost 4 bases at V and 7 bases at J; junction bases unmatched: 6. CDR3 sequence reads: CASSSTGGGQPQHF. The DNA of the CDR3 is TGTGCCAGCAGCTCAACAGGGGGGGGGCAGCCCCAGCATTTT.

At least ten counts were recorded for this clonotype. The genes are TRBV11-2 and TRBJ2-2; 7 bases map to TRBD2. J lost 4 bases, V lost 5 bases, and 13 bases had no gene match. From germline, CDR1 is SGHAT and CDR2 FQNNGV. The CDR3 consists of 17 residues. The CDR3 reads CASSTRSAGAGTGELFF. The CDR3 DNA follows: TGTGCCAGCAGCACCCGATCGGCGGGAGCGGGCACCGGGGAGCTGTTTTTT.

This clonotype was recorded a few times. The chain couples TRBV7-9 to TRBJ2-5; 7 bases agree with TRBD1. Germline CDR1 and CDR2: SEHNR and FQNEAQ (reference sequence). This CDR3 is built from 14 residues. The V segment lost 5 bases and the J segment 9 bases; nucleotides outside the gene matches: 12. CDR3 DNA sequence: TGTGCCAGCAGCGCCGGGACAGAAGTATGGGCCCAGTACTTC. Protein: CASSAGTEVWAQYF.

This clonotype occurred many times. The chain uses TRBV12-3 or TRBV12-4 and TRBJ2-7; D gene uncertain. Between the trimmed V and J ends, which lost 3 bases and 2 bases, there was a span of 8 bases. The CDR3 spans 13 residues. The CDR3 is CASSFRTPYEQYF. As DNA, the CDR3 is TGTGCCAGCAGTTTTAGAACCCCCTACGAGCAGTACTTC.

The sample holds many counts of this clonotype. CDR3 sequence (DNA): TGCGCCAGCAGCCAGACACCCAGGGGCAGGACTATGAACACTGAAGCTTTCTTT. Translation: CASSQTPRGRTMNTEAFF. The chain carries TRBV4-1 and TRBJ1-1, with a weak D call TRBD1 (6 bases). The germline gives CDR1 MGHRA, CDR2 YSYEKL. V lost 3 bases to trimming and J lost 0 bases, with 20 bases between them. The CDR3 runs to 18 residues.

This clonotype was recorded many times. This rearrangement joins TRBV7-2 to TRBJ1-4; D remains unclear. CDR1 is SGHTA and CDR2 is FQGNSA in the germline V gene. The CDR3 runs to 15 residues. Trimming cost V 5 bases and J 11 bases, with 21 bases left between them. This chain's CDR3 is CASSPDGGLNRKLFF. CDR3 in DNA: TGTGCCAGCAGCCCGGACGGAGGCCTAAATCGGAAACTGTTTTTT.

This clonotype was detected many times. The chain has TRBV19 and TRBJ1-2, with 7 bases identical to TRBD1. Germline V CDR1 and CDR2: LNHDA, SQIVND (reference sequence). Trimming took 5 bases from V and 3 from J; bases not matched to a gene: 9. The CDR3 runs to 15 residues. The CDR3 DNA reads TGTGCCAGTAGTGCCCCCGACAGGGCGTACTATGGCTACACCTTC. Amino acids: CASSAPDRAYYGYTF.

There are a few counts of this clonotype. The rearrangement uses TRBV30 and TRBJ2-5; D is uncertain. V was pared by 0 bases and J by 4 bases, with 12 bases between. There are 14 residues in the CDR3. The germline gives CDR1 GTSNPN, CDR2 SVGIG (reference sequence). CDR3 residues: CAWSVQSFRETQYF. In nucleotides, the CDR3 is TGTGCCTGGAGTGTACAGTCCTTCCGAGAGACCCAGTACTTC.

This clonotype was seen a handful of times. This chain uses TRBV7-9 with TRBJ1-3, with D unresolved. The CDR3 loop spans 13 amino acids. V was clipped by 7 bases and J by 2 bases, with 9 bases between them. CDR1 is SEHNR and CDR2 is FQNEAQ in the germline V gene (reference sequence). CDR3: CASTPLAGNTIYF. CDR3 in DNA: TGTGCCAGCACCCCCCTGGCTGGAAACACCATATATTTT.